A selection of T cell receptor beta chains follows, all from one sample in a study of a mutant IDH1 vaccine in newly diagnosed glioma. Their cognate antigens are unknown. The assay was immunoSEQ multiplex PCR, and TCRdb's table has in-frame clones only and misses some. The sample holds about 26,000 clones, around 80% seen once. Sequences were derived from PBMCs, sampled from a glioma patient whose treatment included an IDH1 peptide vaccine. These receptors all come from a man aged 35 to 55 with glioma. Some clones in this sample may be carry-over from other donors' samples. CDR3s include the opening cysteine and the closing phenylalanine or tryptophan. Each record gives: V gene, clone size, J gene, D gene, CDR3 DNA, CDR3 protein. A D gene is named only where the DNA matches it firmly. Only part of the rows carry a size: once, few, many, or a class if the clone is expanded.

v_call: TRBV12-5; clone_size: -; j_call: TRBJ2-2; d_call: -; cdr3_nt: TGTGCTAGTGGTCCCAGGGACACATACACCGGGGAGCTGTTTTTT; cdr3_aa: CASGPRDTYTGELFF
v_call: TRBV13; clone_size: -; j_call: TRBJ2-7; d_call: TRBD2; cdr3_nt: TGTGCCAGCAGCTTAGGGCCGGGCAGCGGGGACTACGAGCAGTACTTC; cdr3_aa: CASSLGPGSGDYEQYF
v_call: TRBV7-9; clone_size: -; j_call: TRBJ2-2; d_call: -; cdr3_nt: TGTGCCAGCAGCTTAGTACACGGCGCGAACACCGGGGAGCTGTTTTTT; cdr3_aa: CASSLVHGANTGELFF
v_call: TRBV14; clone_size: -; j_call: TRBJ2-2; d_call: -; cdr3_nt: TGTGCCAGCAGCGTACGGGCCGCGAACACCGGGGAGCTGTTTTTT; cdr3_aa: CASSVRAANTGELFF
v_call: TRBV5-1; clone_size: few; j_call: TRBJ2-5; d_call: -; cdr3_nt: TGCGCCAGCAGCTTGGAGCAAGAGACCCAGTACTTC; cdr3_aa: CASSLEQETQYF
v_call: TRBV6-1; clone_size: -; j_call: TRBJ1-2; d_call: TRBD1; cdr3_nt: TGTGCCAGCAGTGAAGCGGGACCGGGACAGGGGGTTACCTACGGGGGCTACACCTTC; cdr3_aa: CASSEAGPGQGVTYGGYTF
v_call: TRBV29-1; clone_size: -; j_call: TRBJ2-1; d_call: -; cdr3_nt: TGCAGCGTTGCGGGGGCTGAGCAGTTCTTC; cdr3_aa: CSVAGAEQFF
v_call: TRBV19; clone_size: -; j_call: TRBJ1-5; d_call: -; cdr3_nt: TGTGCCAGTAGTATGGAGGGGGGACAGCCCCAGCATTTT; cdr3_aa: CASSMEGGQPQHF
v_call: TRBV5-4; clone_size: -; j_call: TRBJ2-5; d_call: -; cdr3_nt: TGTGCCAGCAGCCCTCAACGGGGCAGCGAGACCCAGTACTTC; cdr3_aa: CASSPQRGSETQYF
v_call: TRBV7-2; clone_size: -; j_call: TRBJ2-5; d_call: -; cdr3_nt: TGTGCCAGCAGCCGAGTTAGGGCGGAGACCCAGTACTTC; cdr3_aa: CASSRVRAETQYF
v_call: TRBV2; clone_size: -; j_call: TRBJ1-3; d_call: -; cdr3_nt: TGTGCCAGCACCGTGGATGGTCACACCATATATTTT; cdr3_aa: CASTVDGHTIYF
v_call: TRBV5-1; clone_size: -; j_call: TRBJ2-7; d_call: TRBD1; cdr3_nt: TGCGCCAGCAGCCCGGACAGGGCCCGCGAGCAGTACTTC; cdr3_aa: CASSPDRAREQYF
v_call: TRBV5-1; clone_size: -; j_call: TRBJ2-1; d_call: -; cdr3_nt: TGCGCCAGCAGCTCCGACCCAAGCTCCTACAATGAGCAGTTCTTC; cdr3_aa: CASSSDPSSYNEQFF
v_call: TRBV30; clone_size: -; j_call: TRBJ1-1; d_call: TRBD1; cdr3_nt: TGTGCCTGGAGGGAGACAGGGGGCGGTTATCGCCCTGAAGCTTTCTTT; cdr3_aa: CAWRETGGGYRPEAFF
v_call: TRBV5-4; clone_size: once; j_call: TRBJ2-3; d_call: TRBD1; cdr3_nt: TGTGCCAGCAGCTTGGGACAGGGCGGCACAGATACGCAGTATTTT; cdr3_aa: CASSLGQGGTDTQYF
v_call: TRBV19; clone_size: -; j_call: TRBJ1-3; d_call: -; cdr3_nt: TGTGCCAGTAGCCAAAACGGGGACTCTGGAAACACCATATATTTT; cdr3_aa: CASSQNGDSGNTIYF
v_call: TRBV27; clone_size: -; j_call: TRBJ2-1; d_call: TRBD2; cdr3_nt: TGTGCCAGCAGTTGGGCTAGCGGGGGGGCACAGTATAGTGAGCAGTTCTTC; cdr3_aa: CASSWASGGAQYSEQFF
v_call: TRBV29-1; clone_size: once; j_call: TRBJ2-3; d_call: -; cdr3_nt: TGCAGCGTTGAAGAGGTAGGGGCGGGAGATACGCAGTATTTT; cdr3_aa: CSVEEVGAGDTQYF
v_call: TRBV4-1; clone_size: -; j_call: TRBJ1-2; d_call: -; cdr3_nt: TGCGCCAGCAGCCAAGAGGGTAGAGCGAACTATGGCTACACCTTC; cdr3_aa: CASSQEGRANYGYTF
v_call: TRBV28; clone_size: once; j_call: TRBJ1-2; d_call: -; cdr3_nt: TGTGCCAGCAGAACAGCAAACAGGGCTTATGGCTACACCTTC; cdr3_aa: CASRTANRAYGYTF
v_call: TRBV11-2; clone_size: -; j_call: TRBJ2-5; d_call: TRBD2; cdr3_nt: TGTGCCAGCAGCTTAATGGCGGGGGGCCAAGAGACCCAGTACTTC; cdr3_aa: CASSLMAGGQETQYF
v_call: TRBV5-1; clone_size: -; j_call: TRBJ1-1; d_call: -; cdr3_nt: TGCGCCAGCAGCTGGGACGGTCATGACACTGAAGCTTTCTTT; cdr3_aa: CASSWDGHDTEAFF
v_call: TRBV6-5; clone_size: -; j_call: TRBJ2-7; d_call: TRBD1; cdr3_nt: TGTGCCAGCAGACGGACAGGGGGTGTGGGCGAGCAGTACTTC; cdr3_aa: CASRRTGGVGEQYF
v_call: TRBV14; clone_size: once; j_call: TRBJ2-1; d_call: TRBD2; cdr3_nt: TGTGCCAGCAGCCAGATCAAGCGGGGGGGCCTTGATGAGCAGTTCTTC; cdr3_aa: CASSQIKRGGLDEQFF
v_call: TRBV5-1; clone_size: -; j_call: TRBJ2-5; d_call: -; cdr3_nt: TGCGCCAGCAGCAGGACCGCAGGGGGGGAAGAGACCCAGTACTTC; cdr3_aa: CASSRTAGGEETQYF
v_call: TRBV5-4; clone_size: -; j_call: TRBJ1-6; d_call: -; cdr3_nt: TGTGCCAGCAGCTTGGCAGGGAAGAAACGTAATTCACCCCTCCACTTT; cdr3_aa: CASSLAGKKRNSPLHF
v_call: TRBV2; clone_size: -; j_call: TRBJ1-6; d_call: -; cdr3_nt: TGTGCCAGCGGACGGAATAATTCACCCCTCCACTTT; cdr3_aa: CASGRNNSPLHF
v_call: TRBV6-4; clone_size: -; j_call: TRBJ1-2; d_call: -; cdr3_nt: TGTGCCAGCAGTGACTATCGGGTAGGACCAAACTATGGCTACACCTTC; cdr3_aa: CASSDYRVGPNYGYTF